The 8 T cell receptor beta chains below all came from one sample that was sequenced in a study of T cell responses to AZD1222 COVID-19 vaccine. Only in-frame clones appear in the TCRdb table, and some are missing; sequencing was by immunoSEQ multiplex PCR. The sample has approximately 89,000 clones, 86% seen once; the top ten hold 5.6%. The sample was peripheral blood, taken 28 days after the second AZD1222 dose. Receptors originate from an adult who received the AZD1222 COVID-19 vaccine.

This chain links TRBV7-2 with TRBJ1-2, with D hard to call. V lost 1 base and J lost 2, with 8 bases in between. There are 14 residues in the CDR3. CDR1 is SGHTA, CDR2 FQGNSA, per germline. The CDR3 spells CASSLVSLNYGYTF. The CDR3 DNA is TGTGCCAGCAGCTTAGTATCTCTAAACTATGGCTACACCTTC.

The V and J genes are TRBV28 and TRBJ1-5, with 11 bases matching TRBD1. Germline loops: CDR1 MDHEN, CDR2 SYDVKM. Trimming removed 5 bases from V and 9 bases from J; junction bases left unmatched: 9. The CDR3 spans 15 residues. The CDR3: CASSARTGGFGPQHF. CDR3 DNA: TGTGCCAGCAGTGCGCGGACAGGGGGCTTCGGGCCCCAGCATTTT.

The CDR3 spells CASSVGRSANQPQHF. The CDR3 DNA reads TGTGCCAGCAGCGTAGGTAGGAGCGCCAATCAGCCCCAGCATTTT. The rearrangement uses TRBV9 and TRBJ1-5; D is unresolved. Germline V gives CDR1 SGDLS, CDR2 YYNGEE. This CDR3 comprises 15 residues. V was shortened by 0 bases and J by 3 bases, with 10 bases between the two germline ends.

The chain recombines TRBV3-1 (or the pseudogene TRBV3-2) with TRBJ2-5; D perhaps matches TRBD2 (6 bases). Trimming stripped 5 bases from V and 4 bases from J, with 11 bases between. The CDR3 loop spans 13 amino acids. From germline, CDR1 is LGHDT and CDR2 YNNKEL (reference sequence). CDR3: CASSFGRGETQYF. DNA of the CDR3: TGTGCCAGCAGCTTCGGGAGAGGAGAGACCCAGTACTTC.

CDR3 sequence (DNA): TGTGCCAGCAGCTTTTTGGACAGGGTGGATGGCTACACCTTC. Its translation is CASSFLDRVDGYTF. V gene TRBV7-8 combines with J gene TRBJ1-2; 8 nucleotides line up with TRBD1. V trimming: 3 bases; J trimming: 6 bases; junction bases outside the gene matches: 6. Per germline, CDR1 SGHVS and CDR2 FQNEAQ. CDR3 length: 14 residues.

The chain couples TRBV5-5 to TRBJ1-5; D is ambiguous. V was trimmed by 4 bases and J by 5 bases, leaving 13 bases between them. Germline V CDR1 and CDR2: SGHKS, YYEKEE (reference sequence). CDR3 size: 14 residues. The CDR3 is CASSPGPNHQPQHF. In DNA form, the CDR3 reads TGTGCCAGCAGCCCCGGGCCCAATCATCAGCCCCAGCATTTT. The full variable domain, its missing parts supplied by reference TRBV5-5 and TRBJ1-5, is DAGVTQSPTHLIKTRGQQVTLRCSPISGHKSVSWYQQVLGQGPQFIFQYYEKEERGRGNFPDRFSARQFPNYSSELNVNALLLGDSALYLCASSPGPNHQPQHFGDGTRLSIL.

CDR3 sequence reads: CASSQEVRRGYEQYF. The CDR3 DNA follows: TGCGCCAGCAGCCAAGAGGTCCGGCGGGGGTACGAGCAGTACTTC. The V call is TRBV4-1, the J call TRBJ2-7, with 7 positions matching TRBD2. Trimming took 0 bases from V and 4 from J; bases not matched to a gene: 6. Germline CDR1 reads MGHRA; CDR2 reads YSYEKL. The CDR3 runs to 15 residues.

This chain connects TRBV5-6 to TRBJ1-3; D remains ambiguous. CDR3 length equals 15 residues. Trimming cost V 0 bases and J 0 bases, with 7 bases left between them. Germline V CDR1 and CDR2: SGHDT, YYEEEE. The CDR3 is CASSLGAHSGNTIYF. The CDR3 DNA sequence: TGTGCCAGCAGCTTGGGGGCACACTCTGGAAACACCATATATTTT.